This T cell receptor beta chain is drawn from a study of blood T cell repertoires in COVID-19. Study details: The United States, Italy and Spain provided the acute and convalescent COVID-19 samples. PBMCs, B-cell-depleted T cells, or T cells were the source of the cDNA or gDNA that made up the material.

In the authors' methods: Nucleated cell number was recorded as an estimate derived from reference gene primer amplification. Profiled with immunoSEQ multiplex PCR; TCRdb holds only in-frame clones, not every one. V and J calls and clone size are given by that table; D and trimming were obtained from the DNA. The data hold around 120,000 clones, with roughly 90% observed a single time. Per the germline V gene, CDR1 is LGHNA and CDR2 is YSLEER. CDR3 length equals 15 residues. V was clipped by 0 bases and J by 8 bases, with 13 bases between them. The chain uses TRBV4-3 and TRBJ1-4; D is ambiguous. The receptor's source is a man aged 50 to 60 with acute or convalescent COVID-19. Input material: peripheral blood. The CDR3 DNA is TGCGCCAGCAGCCAAGATCTCCCGCCTCGGGAAAAACTGTTTTTT. Translated, it gives CASSQDLPPREKLFF.